This T cell receptor (beta chain) was retrieved from a study of cytomegalovirus exposure and HLA in healthy donors. On the study more broadly: Approximately 85 million unique TCRs from HLA-typed donors were held in an early release of data. Points from the study as a whole: As a later analysis showed, a missense DCLRE1C variant was linked to trimming of TCR beta V- and J-genes.

Germline loops: CDR1 MNHEY, CDR2 SVGAGI. The CDR3 totals 14 residues. The V segment lost 8 bases and the J segment 0 bases; nucleotides outside the gene matches: 4. In regard to this clone: Its cognate antigen is unknown.

PCR amplification relied on 60 Vbeta primers (plus 13 Jbeta primers). Clones were sequenced by immunoSEQ multiplex PCR, and TCRdb holds only the in-frame ones, with some missing. The listing records approximately 100,000 clones. The V gene is TRBV6-5, the J gene TRBJ2-1; 7 nucleotides match TRBD2. The source is a man aged 50 to 60 in good health and CMV-seronegative. Sequencing input: PBMCs. CDR3 amino acids: CASGLAASYNEQFF. The CDR3 bases are TGTGCCAGCGGGCTAGCGGCCTCCTACAATGAGCAGTTCTTC.